Listed here are 20 T cell receptor beta chains from one sample, sequenced in a study of blood T cell repertoires in COVID-19. Method: immunoSEQ multiplex PCR; TCRdb's copy keeps in-frame clones and lacks some. This sample has about 280,000 clones; 86% occur once, and the top ten carry 2.5% to 3%. The specimen was peripheral blood. The receptors here all came from a woman aged 30 to 39 with active or convalescent COVID-19.

The V call is TRBV27, the J call TRBJ2-4, with D possibly TRBD2 on 5 matching bases. There are 15 residues in the CDR3. Germline V CDR1 and CDR2: MNHEY, SMNVEV (reference sequence). Trimming shortened V by 0 bases and J by 8 bases, and 14 bases separated the two germline ends. CDR3: CASSLSEPRGDIQYF. CDR3 sequence (DNA): TGTGCCAGCAGTTTATCGGAGCCTCGGGGAGACATTCAGTACTTC.

This rearrangement joins TRBV7-2 to TRBJ1-6; 7 bases match TRBD1. V was clipped by 1 base and J by 7 bases; unmatched bases: 4. CDR3 size: 15 residues. Germline CDR1 reads SGHTA; CDR2 reads FQGNSA. The DNA of the CDR3 is TGTGCCAGCAGCTTAGAGGGGGCCGTAAATTCACCCCTCCACTTT. Translation: CASSLEGAVNSPLHF.

The chain employs TRBV4-1 and TRBJ1-6, with TRBD1 matching over 7 bases. Germline lookup yields CDR1 MGHRA and CDR2 YSYEKL. Germline trimming cut 4 bases from V and 5 bases from J; bases unmatched to any gene: 5. The CDR3 totals 15 residues. The CDR3 DNA reads as TGCGCCAGCAGCCGCACAGGGACAGATAATTCACCCCTCCACTTT. Its protein product is CASSRTGTDNSPLHF.

The chain couples TRBV7-8 to TRBJ1-1, with 7 bases identical to TRBD1. The CDR3 spans 15 residues. V lost 5 bases, J lost 5 bases, and 11 bases stayed unmatched. The germline gives CDR1 SGHVS, CDR2 FQNEAQ. Here the CDR3 DNA reads TGTGCCAGCAGCAGCCCACAGGGGACGAGGACTGAAGCTTTCTTT. Encoded protein: CASSSPQGTRTEAFF.

This clone was picked up a small number of times. The chain has TRBV6-5 and TRBJ1-1; no definite D call. The V end lost 7 bases, the J end lost 1 base, and 16 bases lay between the germline ends. Germline V lookup: CDR1 MNHEY, CDR2 SVGAGI. The CDR3 spans 15 residues. CDR3 in amino acids: CASKRTMATNTEAFF. CDR3 DNA: TGTGCCAGCAAGCGGACCATGGCCACGAACACTGAAGCTTTCTTT.

The chain recombines TRBV7-2 with TRBJ1-1; D is ambiguous. The V gene lost 4 bases and the J gene lost 11 bases, with 17 bases spanning the gap. The germline gives CDR1 SGHTA, CDR2 FQGNSA. The CDR3 consists of 13 residues. The CDR3 DNA reads TGTGCCAGCAGCTCAGAGGGAAGGGCTGCGGCTTTCTTT. It yields the protein CASSSEGRAAAFF.

The chain combines TRBV15 with TRBJ1-3; D is perhaps TRBD1 (6 bases). Trimming removed 3 bases at V and 4 bases at J, with 10 bases between. The germline V gene has CDR1 LNHNV and CDR2 YYDKDF (reference sequence). This CDR3 has 14 amino acids. The CDR3 reads CATSSGQGGNTIYF. The CDR3, as DNA: TGTGCCACCAGCAGCGGGCAGGGGGGAAACACCATATATTTT.

The CDR3 here is CASSQEPGLAYGYTF. DNA for the CDR3: TGCGCCAGCAGCCAAGAACCAGGTTTGGCCTATGGCTACACCTTC. The chain combines TRBV4-3 with TRBJ1-2; no clear D. CDR3 length: 15 residues. V lost 0 bases to trimming and J lost 4 bases, with 12 bases between them. Germline CDR1 is LGHNA and CDR2 is YSLEER.

This clone has just one count. V is TRBV7-8 and J is TRBJ2-3, with 12 bases identical to TRBD2. The CDR3 is made up of 20 amino acids. The V segment lost 0 bases and the J segment 0 bases; nucleotides outside the gene matches: 10. CDR1 is SGHVS and CDR2 is FQNEAQ in the germline V gene. The CDR3 loop is CASSLALAGGPRGSTDTQYF. The DNA for the CDR3 is TGTGCCAGCAGCTTAGCGCTAGCGGGGGGGCCTCGTGGTAGCACAGATACGCAGTATTTT.

The chain joins TRBV7-6 to TRBJ1-3, with a possible D match to TRBD1 (5 bases). The CDR3 length is 20 residues. Germline V gives CDR1 SGHVS, CDR2 FNYEAQ. The V end lost 3 bases, the J end lost 0 bases, and 24 bases lay between the germline ends. The CDR3 nucleotides read TGTGCCAGCAGCTTGTTGCCGGGGACTTCTCCAGACTACTCTGGAAACACCATATATTTT. It yields the protein CASSLLPGTSPDYSGNTIYF.

The J gene is TRBJ1-2, the V gene TRBV4-1; no clear D. The CDR3 contains 14 residues. Germline V gene sequence: CDR1 MGHRA, CDR2 YSYEKL. The V end was cut by 0 bases, the J end by 4 bases, with 9 bases between. CDR3: CASSQDSGSYGYTF. In DNA, the CDR3 is TGCGCCAGCAGCCAAGACTCCGGGTCCTATGGCTACACCTTC.

The rearrangement uses TRBV4-2 and TRBJ1-5; TRBD1 matches at 8 bases. The CDR3 length is 15 residues. Trimming took 8 bases from V and 2 from J; bases not matched to a gene: 8. CDR1 and CDR2 from the germline V gene are LGHNA and YNFKEQ. CDR3 bases: TGTGCCAGCGGACAGGGCCACGATGGCAATCAGCCCCAGCATTTT. Protein sequence: CASGQGHDGNQPQHF.

The gene calls are TRBV21-1 and TRBJ2-7; the table's D gene call, TRBD2, was not cross checked with the DNA. TRBV21-1 is noted as a pseudogene. This CDR3 region has 14 residues. The CDR3 DNA reads as TGTGCCAGCAGCAAAGCGGAGGGCCCCTACGAGCAGTACTTC. This translates into CASSKAEGPYEQYF.

The genes are TRBV14 and TRBJ2-1, with TRBD2 matching over 14 bases. The CDR3 loop spans 15 amino acids. Germline assignment: CDR1 SGHDN and CDR2 FVKESK. The V segment lost 4 bases and the J segment 9 bases; nucleotides outside the gene matches: 5. CDR3 in amino acids: CASSRLAGGRVEQFF. The CDR3 DNA reads as TGTGCCAGCAGCCGACTAGCGGGGGGGCGGGTTGAGCAGTTCTTC.

This clone was observed a handful of times. The chain joins TRBV15 to TRBJ1-2; no clear D. CDR1 LNHNV and CDR2 YYDKDF come from the germline V gene (reference sequence). The CDR3 has 14 amino acids. V gave up 3 bases and J gave up 3 bases, with 11 bases separating them. In nucleotides, the CDR3 is TGTGCCACCAGCAGTCCGGGATCAGACTATGGCTACACCTTC. It yields the protein CATSSPGSDYGYTF.

This sequence joins TRBV7-9 and TRBJ1-1; D call uncertain. Between the trimmed V and J ends, which lost 5 bases and 1 base, there was a span of 11 bases. The CDR3 is 14 amino acids. From germline, CDR1 is SEHNR and CDR2 FQNEAQ (reference sequence). The CDR3 region is CASSRSGRNTEAFF. In DNA form, the CDR3 reads TGTGCCAGCAGCCGTTCCGGGAGGAACACTGAAGCTTTCTTT. Based on the CDR3 plus reference TRBV7-9 and TRBJ1-1, the full variable domain is DTGVSQNPRHKITKRGQNVTFRCDPISEHNRLYWYRQTLGQGPEFLTYFQNEAQLEKSRLLSDRFSAERPKGSFSTLEIQRTEQGDSAMYLCASSRSGRNTEAFFGQGTRLTVV.

This sequence joins TRBV6-5 and TRBJ1-1, with unresolved D. The germline CDR1 and CDR2 sequences are MNHEY and SVGAGI. Between the trimmed V and J ends, which lost 6 bases and 5 bases, there was a span of 16 bases. CDR3 size: 14 residues. CDR3 loop: CASSPLGGRTEAFF. In DNA, the CDR3 is TGTGCCAGCAGCCCACTCGGAGGGAGGACTGAAGCTTTCTTT.

This chain links TRBV6-2 or TRBV6-3 with TRBJ2-1, with 7 bases matching TRBD1. This CDR3 spans 17 amino acids. Germline V gene lookup returns CDR1 MNHEY and CDR2 SVGEGT. The V and J ends lost 2 bases and 9 bases, in that order; junction bases with no gene match: 16. The CDR3 DNA follows: TGTGCCAGCAGTTACCGATCCCCGGCAGGGGGTCCCGGTGAGCAGTTCTTC. This gives the protein CASSYRSPAGGPGEQFF.

This chain links TRBV7-8 with TRBJ1-1, with D perhaps matching TRBD1 (6 bases). The germline V and J ends were trimmed by 6 bases and 5 bases, with 19 bases remaining between them. The CDR3 runs 15 residues. Germline CDR1 reads SGHVS; CDR2 reads FQNEAQ. Here the CDR3 reads CASRGAGGGRTEAFF. As DNA, the CDR3 is TGTGCCAGCAGGGGCGCCGGGGGGGGCCGGACTGAAGCTTTCTTT.

This clone has more than one count but fewer than ten. Other DNA sequences of this sample code for an identical CDR3. The chain is built from TRBV6-5 and TRBJ1-1, with D perhaps matching TRBD1 (5 bases). V dropped 6 bases and J dropped 1 base, with 9 bases sitting between them. Looked up from germline, CDR1 is MNHEY and CDR2 is SVGAGI. The CDR3 consists of 13 residues. The DNA of the CDR3 is TGTGCCAGCAGCCTCACAGGGAACACTGAAGCTTTCTTT. Protein: CASSLTGNTEAFF.